This is a list of T cell receptor beta chains from one sample in a study of T-cell reconstitution after alpha-beta-depleted transplantation in children. TCRdb used MiXCR to reprocess the PCR reads, holding one entry per CDR3 protein. The sample includes just over 950,000 distinct CDR3 sequences, roughly 29% of them seen just once. This specimen was PBMCs, mostly from graft donor cells, taken 360 days after TCRalphabeta/CD19-depleted stem cell transplant. These receptor sequences come from a boy younger than two who had a stem cell transplant for SCID, so the T cells may come from the graft donor. CDR3s include the opening cysteine and the closing phenylalanine or tryptophan. D genes are given only for firm matches. Clone sizes are given selectively: once, few, many, or a class where the clone is expanded.

j_call v_call d_call clone_size cdr3_nt cdr3_aa
TRBJ1-3 TRBV27 . . TGTGCCAGCAGTTTAAGTTGGCCGACCTCTGGAAACACCATATATTTT CASSLSWPTSGNTIYF
TRBJ1-2 TRBV4-1 TRBD1 . TGCGCCAGCAGCCAAGATACCATACAGGGGGCGTTCTATGGCTACACCTTC CASSQDTIQGAFYGYTF
TRBJ2-7 TRBV4-2 . few TGTGCCAGCAGCCATGCCGAGTCCTACGAGCAGTACTTC CASSHAESYEQYF
TRBJ1-5 TRBV12-3/TRBV12-4 . few TGTGCCAGCAGCCTAGCAGCTGGGGATCAGCCCCAGCATTTT CASSLAAGDQPQHF
TRBJ2-1 TRBV14 TRBD1 few TGTGCCAGCAGCCAGCGCGGGACAGGGGGAAACTACAATGAGCAGTTCTTC CASSQRGTGGNYNEQFF
TRBJ2-2 TRBV7-3 . . TGTGCCAGCAGCTCTTCAGGGTTTTCCGGGGAGCTGTTTTTT CASSSSGFSGELFF
TRBJ2-7 TRBV6-5 TRBD2 . TGTGCCAGCAGGGCTAGCGGGGGGGTCCCCTACGAGCAGTACTTC CASRASGGVPYEQYF
TRBJ1-1 TRBV12-3/TRBV12-4 . few TGTGCCAGCAGTTCTCGTATCACAGGGAGGGGGGCTGAAGCTTTCTTT CASSSRITGRGAEAFF
TRBJ2-1 TRBV11-2 . . TGTGCCAGCAGCCCCGAGCGGGAGCAGTTCTTC CASSPEREQFF
TRBJ2-3 TRBV5-5 . . TGTGCCAGCAGACCTTACCTACACACAGATACGCAGTATTTT CASRPYLHTDTQYF
TRBJ2-1 TRBV15 TRBD1 . TGTGCCACCACCCGTAAGGGACAGGGGCTTCTCAATGAGCAGTTCTTC CATTRKGQGLLNEQFF
TRBJ2-5 TRBV3-1 TRBD2 . TGTGCCAGCAGCCAAGGTGTCTACAGCGGGGGCCAAGAGACCCAGTACTTC CASSQGVYSGGQETQYF
TRBJ2-3 TRBV10-3 . few TGTGCCATCAGTGAACCAGGACGGGCAGATACGCAGTATTTT CAISEPGRADTQYF
TRBJ2-2 TRBV24-1 . . TGTGCCACCAGTGATTTTTCGCCGCCAGGGGAGCTGTTTTTT CATSDFSPPGELFF
TRBJ2-3 TRBV20-1 TRBD1 . TGCAGTGCTAGCCCCAACCCCAGGGACAGGGTGATCACAGATACGCAGTATTTT CSASPNPRDRVITDTQYF
TRBJ2-1 TRBV3-1 . . TGTGCCAGCAGCGAAAGACGGGACTCTCCTCGGGATGAGCAGTTCTTC CASSERRDSPRDEQFF
TRBJ2-3 TRBV24-1 . . TGTGCCACCAGCCCAGGAGGGGGTCCCACAGATACGCAGTATTTT CATSPGGGPTDTQYF
TRBJ2-1 TRBV15 . . TGTGCCACCAGCACGGGTCTTAGCCGAGAAATGAGGGGAGCCAATGAGCAGTTCTTC CATSTGLSREMRGANEQFF
TRBJ2-7 TRBV2 . . TGTGCCAGCAGTGATCCCCGGGGTTCGTCCTTCGAGCAGTACTTC CASSDPRGSSFEQYF
TRBJ2-5 TRBV7-2 . . TGTGCCAGCAGCTTCTGGGGCTGGTGGGAGACCCAGTACTTC CASSFWGWWETQYF
TRBJ2-5 TRBV2 . . TGTGCCAGCAGTGAATTCCCGCTAGCCCAAGAGACCCAGTACTTC CASSEFPLAQETQYF
TRBJ2-1 TRBV10-1 . . TGCGCCAGCAGTGATACGACGGCCGGTCGGTTCTTC CASSDTTAGRFF
TRBJ2-1 TRBV12-3/TRBV12-4 . . TGTGCCAGCAGTTTACAGGGGTCGGATGAGCAGTTCTTC CASSLQGSDEQFF
TRBJ2-1 TRBV5-1 TRBD1 . TGCGCCAGCAGCCCCTCGACAGGGTCCCAATTCATGGTCTTC CASSPSTGSQFMVF
TRBJ2-7 TRBV7-8 TRBD2 few TGTGCCAGCAGCTCCGGGACGGGGGGCGAGCAGTACTTC CASSSGTGGEQYF
TRBJ2-7 TRBV3-2 . few TGTGCCAGCAGCCAAGTTAATTTCTACGAGCAGTACTTC CASSQVNFYEQYF
TRBJ2-1 TRBV5-1 TRBD2 many TGCGCCAGCAGCCAGGGACTAGCGGGGGCCCGGCTGATAAGGCAGTTCTTC CASSQGLAGARLIRQFF
TRBJ1-3 TRBV12-3/TRBV12-4 . . TGTGCCAGCACCTCCGGACAGACCTTAAACACCATATATTTT CASTSGQTLNTIYF
TRBJ1-2 TRBV5-1 . . TGCGCCAGCAGCTTGGGTGGACAGCAAGGCTATGGCCACACCTTC CASSLGGQQGYGHTF
TRBJ2-2 TRBV27 . few TGTGCCAGCAAGACAGAAGTCACCGGGGAGCTGTTTTTT CASKTEVTGELFF
TRBJ1-1 TRBV5-1 . . TGCGCCAGCCGGGTAGGGATCGGCACTGAAGCTTTCTTT CASRVGIGTEAFF
TRBJ2-1 TRBV7-2 TRBD2 . TGTGCCAGCAGCCCATCGACTAGCGGGGCCCACAATGAGCAGTTCTTC CASSPSTSGAHNEQFF
TRBJ1-1 TRBV29-1 . . TGCAGCGTTCCCCGGGCGCAGGGCACTGAAGCTTTCTTT CSVPRAQGTEAFF